This TCR beta chain was recorded in a study of CD8+CD57+ T cells in acquired aplastic anemia. Overall study: The study obtained an average of approximately 3 ug of DNA from sorted CD4+ and CD8+ cells.

It was genomic DNA that served as the template for profiling TCR beta VDJ and CDR3. TCRdb fed the reads into MiXCR, producing one record per CDR3 protein. The sample lists around 210,000 distinct CDR3 sequences; more than 55% were seen once. Before being chosen for sequencing, patients had shown CD8+CD57+ cell expansion by flow cytometry. Receipt of therapy had not occurred in any patient by the time of blood sampling. This CDR3 region has 13 residues. CDR1 is SEHNR and CDR2 is FQNEAQ in the germline V gene (reference sequence). V lost 3 bases, J lost 3 bases, and 5 bases lay in between. Notes on the study in general: About 27 CD8+ CDR3 sequences were shared between patients and controls.

This clonotype was detected many times. Its matching antigen is unknown. The clonotype was recovered from a human donor with aplastic anemia. Sequencing input: sorted CD4+, CD8+, or CD8+CD57+ T cells (not recorded which) from PBMCs. V and J are TRBV7-9 and TRBJ1-4; D gene uncertain. CDR3 bases: TGTGCCAGCAGCTTTCTCGCTAATGAAAAACTGTTTTTT. Protein: CASSFLANEKLFF.